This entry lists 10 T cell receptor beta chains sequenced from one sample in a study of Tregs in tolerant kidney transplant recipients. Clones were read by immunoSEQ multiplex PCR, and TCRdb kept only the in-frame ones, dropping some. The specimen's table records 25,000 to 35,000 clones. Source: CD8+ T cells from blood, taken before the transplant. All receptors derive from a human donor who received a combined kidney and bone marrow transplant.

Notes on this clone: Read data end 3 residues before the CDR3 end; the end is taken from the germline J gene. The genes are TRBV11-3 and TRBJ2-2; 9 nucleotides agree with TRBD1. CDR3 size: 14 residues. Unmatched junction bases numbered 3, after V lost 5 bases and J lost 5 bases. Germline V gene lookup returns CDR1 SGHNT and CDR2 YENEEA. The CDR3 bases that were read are TGTGCCAGCAGCCATGACAGGGGGACCGGGGAG. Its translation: CASSHDRGTGE. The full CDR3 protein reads CASSHDRGTGELFF.

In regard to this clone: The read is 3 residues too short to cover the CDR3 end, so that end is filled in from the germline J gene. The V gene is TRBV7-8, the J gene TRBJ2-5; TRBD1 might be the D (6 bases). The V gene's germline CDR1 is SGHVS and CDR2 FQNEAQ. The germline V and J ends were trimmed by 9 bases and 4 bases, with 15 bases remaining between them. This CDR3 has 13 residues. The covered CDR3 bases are TGTGCCAGTACACAGGGATCAGCAGAGACC. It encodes CASTQGSAET. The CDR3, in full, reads CASTQGSAETQYF.

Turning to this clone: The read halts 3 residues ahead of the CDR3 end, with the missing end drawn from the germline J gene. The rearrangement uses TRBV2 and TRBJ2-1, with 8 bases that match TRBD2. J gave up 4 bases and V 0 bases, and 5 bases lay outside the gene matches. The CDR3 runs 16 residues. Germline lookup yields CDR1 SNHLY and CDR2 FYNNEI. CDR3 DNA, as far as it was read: TGTGCCAGCAGTGAAGCGCTGGGCGGGGGGTACAATGAG. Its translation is CASSEALGGGYNE. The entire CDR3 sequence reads CASSEALGGGYNEQFF.

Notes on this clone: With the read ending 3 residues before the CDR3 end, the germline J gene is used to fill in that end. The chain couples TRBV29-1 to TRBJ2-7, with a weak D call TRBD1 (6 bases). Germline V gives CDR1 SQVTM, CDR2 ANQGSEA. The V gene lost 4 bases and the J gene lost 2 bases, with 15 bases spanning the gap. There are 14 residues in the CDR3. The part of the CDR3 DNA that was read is TGCAGCGTTGTTGCAGGGGTCAAAACCTACGAG. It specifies CSVVAGVKTYE. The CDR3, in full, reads CSVVAGVKTYEQYF.

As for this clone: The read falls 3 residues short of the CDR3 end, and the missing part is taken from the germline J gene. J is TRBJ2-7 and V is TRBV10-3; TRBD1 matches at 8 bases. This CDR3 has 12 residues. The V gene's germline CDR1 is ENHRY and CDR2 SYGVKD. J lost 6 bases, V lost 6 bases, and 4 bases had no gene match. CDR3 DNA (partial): TGTGCCATCAGGACCGACAGGGGCGAG. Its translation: CAIRTDRGE. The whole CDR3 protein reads CAIRTDRGEQYF.

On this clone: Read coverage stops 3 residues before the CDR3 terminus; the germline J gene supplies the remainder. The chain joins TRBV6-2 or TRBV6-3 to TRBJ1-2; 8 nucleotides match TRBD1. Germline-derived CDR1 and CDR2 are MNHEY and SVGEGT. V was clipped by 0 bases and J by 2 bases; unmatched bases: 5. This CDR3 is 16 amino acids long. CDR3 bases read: TGTGCCAGCAGTTACTCGGCAGGGGGCTACAACTATGGC. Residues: CASSYSAGGYNYG. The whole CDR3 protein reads CASSYSAGGYNYGYTF.

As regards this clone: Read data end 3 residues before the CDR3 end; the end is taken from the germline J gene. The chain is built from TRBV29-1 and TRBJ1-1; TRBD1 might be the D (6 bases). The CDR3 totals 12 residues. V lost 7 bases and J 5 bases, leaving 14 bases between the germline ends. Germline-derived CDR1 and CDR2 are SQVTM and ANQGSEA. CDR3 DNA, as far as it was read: TGCAGCGGAACACAGGGTGGAACTGAA. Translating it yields CSGTQGGTE. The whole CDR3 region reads CSGTQGGTEAFF. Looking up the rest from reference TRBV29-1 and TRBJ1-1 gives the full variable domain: SAVISQKPSRDICQRGTSLTIQCQVDSQVTMMFWYRQQPGQSLTLIATANQGSEATYESGFVIDKFPISRPNLTFSTLTVSNMSPEDSSIYLCSGTQGGTEAFFGQGTRLTVV.

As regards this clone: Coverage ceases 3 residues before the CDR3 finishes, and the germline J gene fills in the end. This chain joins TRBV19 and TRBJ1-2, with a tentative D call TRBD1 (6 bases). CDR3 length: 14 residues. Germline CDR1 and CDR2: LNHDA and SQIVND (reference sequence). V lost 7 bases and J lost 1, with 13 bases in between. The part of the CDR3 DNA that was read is TGTGCCAGTACCCCAGGGGCCCTTAACTATGGC. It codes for CASTPGALNYG. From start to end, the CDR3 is CASTPGALNYGYTF.

Partial CDR3 DNA: TGTGCCAGCAGCTTATGGGGCGGCGGCGAG. It yields the protein CASSLWGGGE. The CDR3 in its entirety is CASSLWGGGEQYF. The chain carries TRBV11-2 and TRBJ2-7, with D perhaps matching TRBD1 (5 bases). The read terminates 3 residues before the CDR3 end, so the remaining end is supplied by the germline J gene. CDR1 is SGHAT and CDR2 is FQNNGV in the germline V gene. The V gene lost 2 bases and the J gene lost 6 bases, with 11 bases spanning the gap. This CDR3 region has 13 residues.

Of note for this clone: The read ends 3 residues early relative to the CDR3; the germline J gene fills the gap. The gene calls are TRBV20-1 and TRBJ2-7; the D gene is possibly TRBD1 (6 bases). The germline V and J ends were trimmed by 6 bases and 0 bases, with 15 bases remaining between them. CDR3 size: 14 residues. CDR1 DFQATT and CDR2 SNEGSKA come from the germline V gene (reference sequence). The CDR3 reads CSARSGTYSYEQYF. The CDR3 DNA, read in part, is TGCAGTGCCAGATCCGGGACATACTCCTACGAG.